These T cell receptor beta chains were read from a single sample in a study of T-cell memory formation after mild COVID-19. MiXCR was run by TCRdb on the 5' RACE reads, yielding one entry per CDR3 protein. The data contain approximately 490,000 distinct CDR3 sequences, roughly 20% of them singletons. Sequenced material: PBMCs or a T cell subset sorted from them (not recorded which). All receptors come from an adult woman who had mild COVID-19 (a few samples of this study predate the infection). Cell type and time point are not known. Both conserved end residues are part of each CDR3. Fields, in order: J gene, V gene, CDR3 protein.

>TRBJ2-1|TRBV15
CATSRARYYNEQFF
>TRBJ2-3|TRBV5-6
CASSDRDGLTDTQYF
>TRBJ2-2|TRBV4-3
CASNPGGGTNTGELFF
>TRBJ1-3|TRBV4-1
CASSRSSGHGNTIYF
>TRBJ1-3|TRBV12-3/TRBV12-4
CASTQLGGPGNTIYF
>TRBJ2-5|TRBV7-9
CASSLSREESETQYF
>TRBJ1-6|TRBV7-9
CASTPGAGNNSPLHF
>TRBJ2-7|TRBV20-1
CSARDPRTSGYEQYF
>TRBJ1-5|TRBV12-3/TRBV12-4
CASSLREINQPQHF
>TRBJ2-7|TRBV5-1
CASSFSGTGGSYEQYF
>TRBJ1-6|TRBV20-1
CSARRVSNSPLHF
>TRBJ1-1|TRBV4-2
CASSQKTGQAEAFF
>TRBJ2-3|TRBV7-9
CASSFGLAAGTDTQYF
>TRBJ2-7|TRBV14
CASSQDVLVHEQYF
>TRBJ2-2|TRBV7-2
CASSPRGASGIGRTGELFF
>TRBJ2-7|TRBV11-2
CASSLVRASYEQYF
>TRBJ1-1|TRBV18
CASSPPAPGNTEAFF
>TRBJ2-1|TRBV2
CASTDPGLGVNEQFF
>TRBJ2-1|TRBV30
CAWTGYNEQFF
>TRBJ2-7|TRBV20-1
CSAISGTSGSFRYEQYF
>TRBJ2-2|TRBV5-1
CASSLRSSANTGELFF
>TRBJ2-3|TRBV13
CASSSTVGTSGSSTDTQYF